This T cell receptor beta chain was documented in a study of T cells in tuberculosis. Study details: Sequenced TCRs come from CD1B-GMM tetramer-binding T cells. Whole-study findings and limits: Active tuberculosis TCR-alpha repertoires lay closer to GMM-specific TCRs than IGRA-negative controls, suggesting clonal expansion. Shorter CDR3-alpha in active tuberculosis partly drove smaller distances.

The time point: new active TB diagnosis, blood taken before or within 7 days of starting treatment. Unsorted cryopreserved PBMC were sequenced, averaging around 100,000 T cells per clinical donor. Germline V CDR1 and CDR2: LNHDA, SQIVND (reference sequence). V gave up 5 bases and J gave up 3 bases, with 12 bases separating them. CDR3 length equals 14 residues. Turning to this clone: Its antigen is unknown.

Measured with immunoSEQ multiplex PCR; TCRdb has only the in-frame clones, and not every one. Of 47,000 or so clones detected, roughly 96% appear once; the ten largest clones hold more than 1.4%. The origin of this receptor is an adult with tuberculosis. Sequenced material: PBMCs, taken at tuberculosis diagnosis. The V call is TRBV19, the J call TRBJ2-3, with D tentatively TRBD1 (6 bases). The CDR3 coding sequence is TGTGCCAGTAGTTTAGGACAGCCGACAGATACGCAGTATTTT. Translation gives CASSLGQPTDTQYF.